This T cell receptor beta chain is drawn from a study of blood T cells in healthy people across ages. Overall study findings and caveats: Long-lived donors carried more naive CD4+ cells and greater diversity than aged donors. Observed TCR beta diversity per million T cells went down as age went up. This fall followed a roughly linear course with age.

Primed by a sample-barcoded 5' primer and a J-beta primer mix, a second PCR proceeded for roughly 7 to 11 cycles. A template-switch adaptor with 12 random nucleotides tagged each cDNA molecule. TCRdb fed the 5' RACE reads into MiXCR, producing one record per CDR3 protein. The sample has about 1.5 million distinct CDR3 sequences; about 45% are singletons. This clonotype appeared a few times. No antigen is known for it. The germline gives CDR1 SQVTM, CDR2 ANQGSEA. The CDR3 extends over 12 amino acids. Germline trimming cut 2 bases from V and 10 bases from J; bases unmatched to any gene: 6. The genes are TRBV29-1 and TRBJ1-1, with 8 bases aligning to TRBD1. This receptor was identified in a woman aged 18-35 years in good health. Input material: blood. The CDR3 nucleotides are TGCAGCGTTGAAAGGCAGGGGGCAGGAGCTTTCTTT. Amino acids: CSVERQGAGAFF.